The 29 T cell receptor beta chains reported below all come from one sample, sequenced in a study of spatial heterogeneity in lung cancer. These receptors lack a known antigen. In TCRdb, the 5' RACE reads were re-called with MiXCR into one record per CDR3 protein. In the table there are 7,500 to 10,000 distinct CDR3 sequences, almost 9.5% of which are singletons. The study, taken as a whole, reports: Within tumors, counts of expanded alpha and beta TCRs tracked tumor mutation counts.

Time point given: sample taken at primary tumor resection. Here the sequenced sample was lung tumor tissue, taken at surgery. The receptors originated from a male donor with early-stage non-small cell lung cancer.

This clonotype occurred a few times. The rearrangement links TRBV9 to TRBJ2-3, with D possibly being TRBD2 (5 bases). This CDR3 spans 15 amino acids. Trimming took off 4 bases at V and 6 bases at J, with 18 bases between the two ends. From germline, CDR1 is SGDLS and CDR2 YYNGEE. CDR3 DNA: TGTGCCAGCAGCCTTCGGGGAGATGGGCAGGATACGCAGTATTTT. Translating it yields CASSLRGDGQDTQYF. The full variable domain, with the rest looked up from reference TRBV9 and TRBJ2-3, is DSGVTQTPKHLITATGQRVTLRCSPRSGDLSVYWYQQSLDQGLQFLIQYYNGEERAKGNILERFSAQQFPDLHSELNLSSLELGDSALYFCASSLRGDGQDTQYFGPGTRLTVL.

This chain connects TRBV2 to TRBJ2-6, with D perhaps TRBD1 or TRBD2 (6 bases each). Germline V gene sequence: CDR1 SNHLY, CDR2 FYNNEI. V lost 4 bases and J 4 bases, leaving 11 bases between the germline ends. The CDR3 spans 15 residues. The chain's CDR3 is CASSAGARGANVLTF. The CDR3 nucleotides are TGTGCCAGCAGTGCGGGGGCGCGAGGGGCCAACGTCCTGACTTTC.

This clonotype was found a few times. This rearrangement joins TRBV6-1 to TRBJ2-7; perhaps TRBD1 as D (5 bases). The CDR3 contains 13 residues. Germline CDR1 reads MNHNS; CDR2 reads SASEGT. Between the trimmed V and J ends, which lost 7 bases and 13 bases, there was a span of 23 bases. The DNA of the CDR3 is TGTGCCAGCACCAACCAGATGGTACAGGTCGGTTACTTC. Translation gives CASTNQMVQVGYF.

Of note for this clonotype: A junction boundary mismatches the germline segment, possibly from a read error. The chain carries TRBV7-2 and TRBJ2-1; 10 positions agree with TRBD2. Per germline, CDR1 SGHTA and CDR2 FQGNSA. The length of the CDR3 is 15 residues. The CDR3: CANSPLAGVYNEQFF. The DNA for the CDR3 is TGTGCCAACAGCCCCCTAGCGGGGGTTTACAATGAGCAGTTCTTC.

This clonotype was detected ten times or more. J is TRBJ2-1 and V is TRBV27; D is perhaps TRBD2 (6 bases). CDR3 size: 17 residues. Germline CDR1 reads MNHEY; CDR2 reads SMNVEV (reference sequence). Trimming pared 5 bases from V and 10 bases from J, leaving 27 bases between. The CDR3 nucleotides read TGTGCCAGCAGTCCCCCGGAAGGTAGCGGCCCGTCGAGGGAGCAGTTCTTC. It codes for CASSPPEGSGPSREQFF.

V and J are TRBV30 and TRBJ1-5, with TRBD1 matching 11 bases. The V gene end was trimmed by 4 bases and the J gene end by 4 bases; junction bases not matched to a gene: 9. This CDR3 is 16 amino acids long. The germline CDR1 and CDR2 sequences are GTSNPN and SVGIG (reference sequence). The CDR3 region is CAWTYPGTGGNQPQHF. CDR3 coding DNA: TGTGCCTGGACCTACCCCGGGACAGGGGGGAATCAGCCCCAGCATTTT.

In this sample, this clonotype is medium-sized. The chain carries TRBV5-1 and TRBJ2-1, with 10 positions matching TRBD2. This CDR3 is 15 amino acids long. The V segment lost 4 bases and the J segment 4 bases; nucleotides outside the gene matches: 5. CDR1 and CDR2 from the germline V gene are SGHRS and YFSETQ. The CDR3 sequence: CASSLTSGSYNEQFF. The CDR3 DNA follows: TGCGCCAGCAGCCTGACTAGCGGGTCATACAATGAGCAGTTCTTC.

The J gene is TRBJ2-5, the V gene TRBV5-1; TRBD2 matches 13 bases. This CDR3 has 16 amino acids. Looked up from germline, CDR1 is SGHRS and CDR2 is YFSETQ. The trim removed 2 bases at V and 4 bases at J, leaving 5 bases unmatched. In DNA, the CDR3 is TGCGCCAGCAGCTTCTTACTAGCGGGAGGGCCAGAGACCCAGTACTTC. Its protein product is CASSFLLAGGPETQYF. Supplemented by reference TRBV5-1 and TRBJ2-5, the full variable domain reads KAGVTQTPRYLIKTRGQQVTLSCSPISGHRSVSWYQQTPGQGLQFLFEYFSETQRNKGNFPGRFSGRQFSNSRSEMNVSTLELGDSALYLCASSFLLAGGPETQYFGPGTRLLVL.

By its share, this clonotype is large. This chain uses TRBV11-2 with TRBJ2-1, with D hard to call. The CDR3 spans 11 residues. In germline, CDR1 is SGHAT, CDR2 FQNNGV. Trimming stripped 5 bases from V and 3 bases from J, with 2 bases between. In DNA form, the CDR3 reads TGTGCCAGCAGCGACTACAATGAGCAGTTCTTC. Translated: CASSDYNEQFF.

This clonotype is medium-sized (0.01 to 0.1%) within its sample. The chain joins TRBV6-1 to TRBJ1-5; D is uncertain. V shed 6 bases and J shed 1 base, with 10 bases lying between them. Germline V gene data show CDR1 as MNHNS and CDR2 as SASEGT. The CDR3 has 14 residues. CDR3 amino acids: CASRSGGSNQPQHF. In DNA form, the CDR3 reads TGTGCCAGCAGATCCGGCGGGAGCAATCAGCCCCAGCATTTT.

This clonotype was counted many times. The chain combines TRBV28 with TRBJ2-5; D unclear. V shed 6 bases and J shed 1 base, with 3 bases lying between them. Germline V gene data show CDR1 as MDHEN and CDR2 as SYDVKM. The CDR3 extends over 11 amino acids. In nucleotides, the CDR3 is TGTGCCAGCAGGGCCCAAGAGACCCAGTACTTC. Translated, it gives CASRAQETQYF.

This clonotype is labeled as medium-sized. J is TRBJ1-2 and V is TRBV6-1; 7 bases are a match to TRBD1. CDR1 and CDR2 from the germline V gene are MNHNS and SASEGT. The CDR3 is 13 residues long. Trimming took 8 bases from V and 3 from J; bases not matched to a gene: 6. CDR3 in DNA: TGTGCCAGCGGAGACAGGGCGGACTATGGCTACACCTTC. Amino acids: CASGDRADYGYTF.

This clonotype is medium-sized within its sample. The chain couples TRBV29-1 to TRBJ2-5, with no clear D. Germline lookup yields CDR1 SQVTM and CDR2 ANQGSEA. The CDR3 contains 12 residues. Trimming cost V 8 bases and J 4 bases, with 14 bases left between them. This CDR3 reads CSWAVGRETQYF. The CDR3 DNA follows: TGCAGCTGGGCAGTGGGCAGAGAGACCCAGTACTTC.

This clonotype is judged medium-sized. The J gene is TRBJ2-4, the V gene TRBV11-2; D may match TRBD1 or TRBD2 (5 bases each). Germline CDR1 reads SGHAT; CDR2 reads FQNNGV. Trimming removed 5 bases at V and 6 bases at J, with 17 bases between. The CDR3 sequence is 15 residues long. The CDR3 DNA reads TGTGCCAGCAGCCCGGACTTGGGACCGACAAACATTCAGTACTTC. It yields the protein CASSPDLGPTNIQYF. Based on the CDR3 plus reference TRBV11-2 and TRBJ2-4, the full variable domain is EAGVAQSPRYKIIEKRQSVAFWCNPISGHATLYWYQQILGQGPKLLIQFQNNGVVDDSQLPKDRFSAERLKGVDSTLKIQPAKLEDSAVYLCASSPDLGPTNIQYFGAGTRLSVL.

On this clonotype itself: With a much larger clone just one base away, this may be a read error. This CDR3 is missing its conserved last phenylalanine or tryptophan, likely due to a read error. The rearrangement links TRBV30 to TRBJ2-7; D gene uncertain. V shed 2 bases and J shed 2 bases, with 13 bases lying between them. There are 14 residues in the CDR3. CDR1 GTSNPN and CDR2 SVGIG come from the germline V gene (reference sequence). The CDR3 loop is CAWSKPVRTYEQYY. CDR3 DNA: TGTGCCTGGAGTAAGCCAGTGCGGACCTACGAGCAGTACTAC.

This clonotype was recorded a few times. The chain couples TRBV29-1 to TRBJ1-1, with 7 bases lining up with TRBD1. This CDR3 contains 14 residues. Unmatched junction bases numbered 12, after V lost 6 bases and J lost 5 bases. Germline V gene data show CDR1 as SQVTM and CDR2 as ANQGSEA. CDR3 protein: CSVVDRRGRTEAFF. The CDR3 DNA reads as TGCAGCGTGGTGGACAGGCGGGGAAGAACTGAAGCTTTCTTT.

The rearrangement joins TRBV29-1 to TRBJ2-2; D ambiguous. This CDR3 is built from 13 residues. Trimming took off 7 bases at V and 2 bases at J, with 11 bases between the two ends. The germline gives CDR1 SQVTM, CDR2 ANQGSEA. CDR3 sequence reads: CSAGISNTGELFF. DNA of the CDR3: TGCAGCGCAGGAATTTCCAACACCGGGGAGCTGTTTTTT.

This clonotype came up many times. CDR3 amino acids: CAISEPRGRDTEAFF. CDR3 DNA sequence: TGTGCCATCAGTGAGCCACGAGGCAGGGACACTGAAGCTTTCTTT. This chain links TRBV10-3 with TRBJ1-1, with D possibly matching TRBD1 (5 bases). The CDR3 is made up of 15 amino acids. Germline V lookup: CDR1 ENHRY, CDR2 SYGVKD. The V gene lost 2 bases and the J gene lost 3 bases, with 13 bases spanning the gap.

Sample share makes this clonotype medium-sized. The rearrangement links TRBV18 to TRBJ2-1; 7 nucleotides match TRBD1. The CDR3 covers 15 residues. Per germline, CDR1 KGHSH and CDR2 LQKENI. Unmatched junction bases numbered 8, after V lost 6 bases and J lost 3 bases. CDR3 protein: CASSPPDRSYNEQFF. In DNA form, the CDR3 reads TGTGCCAGCTCCCCTCCGGACAGGAGCTACAATGAGCAGTTCTTC.

CDR3 nucleotides: TGTGCCAGCAGCTTAGAAAAGGGTTCGAATTCACCCCTCCACTTT. Residues: CASSLEKGSNSPLHF. V usage is TRBV7-2 and J usage is TRBJ1-6; D unclear. Trimming stripped 1 base from V and 7 bases from J, with 11 bases between. This CDR3 comprises 15 residues. Per germline, CDR1 SGHTA and CDR2 FQGNSA.

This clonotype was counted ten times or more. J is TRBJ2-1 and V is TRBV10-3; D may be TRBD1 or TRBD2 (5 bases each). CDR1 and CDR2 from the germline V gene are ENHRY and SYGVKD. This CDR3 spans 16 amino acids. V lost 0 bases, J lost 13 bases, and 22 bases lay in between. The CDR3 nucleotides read TGTGCCATCAGTGAGTCTCGGGGCTCCTGGGTCAGCGGCCAGTTCTTC. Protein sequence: CAISESRGSWVSGQFF.

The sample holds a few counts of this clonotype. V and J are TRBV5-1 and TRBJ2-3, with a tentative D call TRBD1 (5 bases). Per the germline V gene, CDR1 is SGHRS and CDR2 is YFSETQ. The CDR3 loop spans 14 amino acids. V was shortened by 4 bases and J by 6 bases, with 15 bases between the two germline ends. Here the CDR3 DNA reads TGCGCCAGCAGCCCCGAATTGAACAGGGATACGCAGTATTTT. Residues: CASSPELNRDTQYF.

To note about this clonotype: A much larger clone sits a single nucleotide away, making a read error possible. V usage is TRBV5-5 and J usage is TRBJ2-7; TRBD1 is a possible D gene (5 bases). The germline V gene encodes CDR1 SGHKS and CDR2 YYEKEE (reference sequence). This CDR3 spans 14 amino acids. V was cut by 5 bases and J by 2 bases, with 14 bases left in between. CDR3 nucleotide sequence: TGTGCCAGCAGTAGGGGCACCATTACCTACGAGCAGTACTTC. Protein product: CASSRGTITYEQYF.

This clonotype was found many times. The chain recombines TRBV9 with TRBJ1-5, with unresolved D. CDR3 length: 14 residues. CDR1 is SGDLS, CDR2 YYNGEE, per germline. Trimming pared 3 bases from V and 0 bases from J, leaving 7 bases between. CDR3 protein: CASSEPGSNQPQHF. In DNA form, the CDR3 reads TGTGCCAGCAGCGAGCCGGGTAGCAATCAGCCCCAGCATTTT.

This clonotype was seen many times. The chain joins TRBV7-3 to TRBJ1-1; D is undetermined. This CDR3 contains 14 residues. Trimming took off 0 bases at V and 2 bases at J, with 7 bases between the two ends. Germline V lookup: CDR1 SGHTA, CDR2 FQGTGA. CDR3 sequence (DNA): TGTGCCAGCAGCTTAACCGCCGGTAACACTGAAGCTTTCTTT. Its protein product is CASSLTAGNTEAFF.

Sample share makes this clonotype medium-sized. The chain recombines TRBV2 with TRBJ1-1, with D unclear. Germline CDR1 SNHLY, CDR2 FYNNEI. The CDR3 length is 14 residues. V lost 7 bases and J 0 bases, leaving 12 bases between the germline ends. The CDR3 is CASTPELVNTEAFF. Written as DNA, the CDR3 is TGTGCCAGCACTCCGGAGCTAGTGAACACTGAAGCTTTCTTT.

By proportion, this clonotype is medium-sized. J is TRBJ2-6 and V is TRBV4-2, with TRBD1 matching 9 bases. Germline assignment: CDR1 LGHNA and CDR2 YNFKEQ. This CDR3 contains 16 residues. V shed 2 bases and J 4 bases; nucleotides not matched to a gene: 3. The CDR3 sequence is CASSQNRGPGANVLTF. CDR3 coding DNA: TGTGCCAGCAGCCAAAACAGGGGGCCCGGGGCCAACGTCCTGACTTTC.

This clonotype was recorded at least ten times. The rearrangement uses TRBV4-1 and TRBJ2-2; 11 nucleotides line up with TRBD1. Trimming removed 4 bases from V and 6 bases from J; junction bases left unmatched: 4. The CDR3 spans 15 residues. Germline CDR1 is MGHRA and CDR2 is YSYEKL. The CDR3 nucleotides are TGCGCCAGCAGCCCTCCGGGACAGGGGGCCGGGGAGCTGTTTTTT. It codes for CASSPPGQGAGELFF.

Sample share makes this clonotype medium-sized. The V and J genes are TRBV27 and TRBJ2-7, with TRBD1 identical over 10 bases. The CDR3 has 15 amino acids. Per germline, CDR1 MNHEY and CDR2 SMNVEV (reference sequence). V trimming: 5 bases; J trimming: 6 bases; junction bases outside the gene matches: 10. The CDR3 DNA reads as TGTGCCAGCAGTCCCCGGGACAGGGGACGGTCCGAGCAGTACTTC. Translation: CASSPRDRGRSEQYF.